The rows below give T cell receptor beta chains drawn from one sample of a study of CD8 T cells in Susac syndrome. TCRdb itself ran the immunoSEQ multiplex PCR reads through MiXCR, one entry per CDR3 protein. The data hold about 190,000 distinct CDR3 sequences, with roughly 95% observed a single time. Sequences were obtained from CD4+ T cells from PBMCs. The receptors stem from a human donor with Susac syndrome. The CDR3 runs from the conserved cysteine through the conserved F or W. A D gene is named only where the DNA matches it firmly. Size values are once, few and many counts, or a class for expanded clones, and some rows have none.

J | size | D | V | CDR3 | DNA
TRBJ1-2 | . | . | TRBV12-3/TRBV12-4 | CASSSDPVYGYTF | TGTGCCAGCAGCTCCGACCCTGTCTATGGCTACACCTTC
TRBJ2-3 | . | . | TRBV2 | CASSELIPTDTQYF | TGTGCCAGCAGTGAATTGATTCCCACAGATACGCAGTATTTT
TRBJ1-5 | . | . | TRBV20-1 | CSAKDGPAQHF | TGCAGTGCTAAGGATGGTCCAGCCCAGCATTTT
TRBJ1-1 | once | . | TRBV6-5 | CASSSSPEHTEAFF | TGTGCCAGCAGTTCCTCCCCGGAGCACACTGAAGCTTTCTTT
TRBJ1-6 | once | . | TRBV7-9 | CASSLLESPLHF | TGTGCCAGCAGCTTATTGGAGTCACCCCTCCACTTT
TRBJ2-1 | . | TRBD2 | TRBV12-3/TRBV12-4 | CASSFLAGLYNEQFF | TGTGCCAGCAGTTTTCTAGCGGGGTTGTACAATGAGCAGTTCTTC
TRBJ2-1 | . | TRBD2 | TRBV27 | CASKNGLAYNEQFF | TGTGCCAGCAAAAACGGACTAGCGTACAATGAGCAGTTCTTC
TRBJ1-3 | . | . | TRBV6-2/TRBV6-3 | CASSYSIGNTIYF | TGTGCCAGCAGTTACTCGATTGGAAACACCATATATTTT
TRBJ2-3 | . | . | TRBV11-2 | CASSTLQGTQYF | TGTGCCAGCAGCACCCTCCAGGGTACGCAGTATTTT
TRBJ1-6 | . | TRBD1 | TRBV20-1 | CSGSRGALIESSYNSPLHF | TGCAGTGGCAGCAGGGGGGCGCTCATTGAAAGCTCCTATAATTCACCCCTCCACTTT
TRBJ2-7 | . | . | TRBV21-1 | CASTLVAYEQYF | TGTGCCAGCACGCTGGTGGCCTACGAGCAGTACTTC
TRBJ2-6 | . | . | TRBV4-1 | CASSQELQGLSGANVLTF | TGCGCCAGCAGCCAAGAGCTGCAGGGCCTCTCTGGGGCCAACGTCCTGACTTTC
TRBJ2-6 | . | . | TRBV7-9 | CASSFGITGANVLTF | TGTGCCAGCAGCTTTGGGATTACTGGGGCCAACGTCCTGACTTTC
TRBJ1-1 | . | TRBD1 | TRBV14 | CASSLASGQGTEAFF | TGTGCCAGCAGCCTCGCCTCGGGACAGGGCACTGAAGCTTTCTTT
TRBJ1-1 | . | . | TRBV7-2 | CASSSSVKSTEAFF | TGTGCCAGCAGCTCCAGTGTTAAGTCCACTGAAGCTTTCTTT
TRBJ1-2 | . | . | TRBV20-1 | CSARGTVNGYTF | TGCAGTGCTAGGGGGACGGTTAATGGCTACACCTTC
TRBJ2-3 | . | . | TRBV5-4 | CASSSPGPQSTDTQYF | TGTGCCAGCAGCTCCCCCGGACCTCAAAGCACAGATACGCAGTATTTT
TRBJ2-1 | . | TRBD1 | TRBV29-1 | CSVEWGQAQFF | TGCAGCGTTGAATGGGGACAGGCCCAGTTCTTC
TRBJ2-7 | . | TRBD2 | TRBV5-1 | CASSLEGTSGYEQYF | TGCGCCAGCAGCTTGGAAGGGACTAGCGGCTACGAGCAGTACTTC
TRBJ1-5 | . | . | TRBV3-1 | CASSRTVDQPQHF | TGTGCCAGCAGTCGTACGGTTGATCAGCCCCAGCATTTT
TRBJ1-1 | . | . | TRBV20-1 | CSARGLGAEAFF | TGCAGTGCTAGGGGTTTGGGTGCTGAAGCTTTCTTT
TRBJ1-6 | few | TRBD1 | TRBV5-4 | CASSPGQGNSPLHF | TGTGCCAGCAGCCCCGGACAGGGCAATTCACCCCTCCACTTT
TRBJ1-1 | . | TRBD1 | TRBV7-9 | CASSMLGGRGSDTEAFF | TGTGCCAGCAGCATGCTGGGGGGCAGGGGGTCGGACACTGAAGCTTTCTTT
TRBJ2-2 | . | TRBD1 | TRBV9 | CASSVSPGGQGSYGELFF | TGTGCCAGCAGCGTATCCCCGGGAGGACAGGGGTCATACGGGGAGCTGTTTTTT
TRBJ1-4 | . | . | TRBV12-3/TRBV12-4 | CASRSHMREKLFF | TGTGCCAGCAGATCGCACATGAGGGAAAAACTGTTTTTT
TRBJ2-7 | . | . | TRBV20-1 | CSARPPGGYEQYF | TGCAGTGCTAGACCCCCCGGGGGCTACGAGCAGTACTTC
TRBJ2-1 | . | TRBD1 | TRBV19 | CASTTGQDYNEQFF | TGTGCCAGTACCACGGGACAGGACTACAATGAGCAGTTCTTC
TRBJ2-5 | . | TRBD1 | TRBV20-1 | CSADRGLPQETQYF | TGCAGTGCCGACAGGGGACTCCCTCAAGAGACCCAGTACTTC
TRBJ2-7 | . | . | TRBV7-9 | CASSRTADEQYF | TGTGCCAGCAGCCGGACGGCGGACGAGCAGTACTTC
TRBJ2-5 | once | . | TRBV12-3/TRBV12-4 | CASSLGTTYQETQYF | TGTGCCAGCAGTTTAGGGACTACGTACCAAGAGACCCAGTACTTC
TRBJ2-4 | . | TRBD2 | TRBV4-1 | CASSQEASGDIAKNIQYF | TGCGCCAGCAGCCAAGAGGCTAGCGGGGACATAGCCAAAAACATTCAGTACTTC
TRBJ2-2 | . | TRBD2 | TRBV29-1 | CSVGTSPLFGELFF | TGCAGCGTCGGGACTAGCCCTCTCTTTGGGGAGCTGTTTTTT
TRBJ2-1 | once | . | TRBV7-6 | CASSLFSGGGNEQFF | TGTGCCAGCAGCTTATTTTCGGGGGGCGGAAATGAGCAGTTCTTC
TRBJ1-6 | . | TRBD1 | TRBV18 | CASSHDRGNSYNSPLHF | TGTGCCAGCTCCCACGACAGGGGTAATTCCTATAATTCACCCCTCCACTTT
TRBJ1-1 | . | . | TRBV20-1 | CSARYTWGTEAFF | TGCAGTGCTAGATATACGTGGGGCACTGAAGCTTTCTTT
TRBJ2-5 | . | TRBD2 | TRBV15 | CATSRDRSGGRQETQYF | TGTGCCACCAGCAGAGATAGGAGCGGGGGGCGACAAGAGACCCAGTACTTC
TRBJ1-1 | . | . | TRBV30 | CACSPSRETEAFF | TGTGCCTGTTCGCCTAGCCGGGAAACTGAAGCTTTCTTT
TRBJ2-7 | . | TRBD1 | TRBV2 | CASTTGGWGNEQYF | TGTGCCAGCACTACAGGGGGCTGGGGGAACGAGCAGTACTTC
TRBJ2-5 | . | . | TRBV7-3 | CASSLPGVEETQYF | TGTGCCAGCAGCTTACCGGGTGTGGAGGAGACCCAGTACTTC
TRBJ2-1 | . | . | TRBV9 | CASSLDLGGRYNEQFF | TGTGCCAGCAGCCTCGACCTAGGGGGGAGGTACAATGAGCAGTTCTTC
TRBJ1-1 | . | . | TRBV12-3/TRBV12-4 | CASSPLDASTTEAFF | TGTGCCAGCAGCCCCCTGGACGCTTCGACCACTGAAGCTTTCTTT
TRBJ1-1 | . | . | TRBV14 | CASSFSRAGNTEAFF | TGTGCCAGCAGCTTTAGCAGGGCCGGGAACACTGAAGCTTTCTTT
TRBJ1-2 | . | . | TRBV30 | CAWSAGRDYGYTF | TGTGCCTGGAGTGCCGGCAGGGACTATGGCTACACCTTC
TRBJ2-5 | once | . | TRBV20-1 | CSARVKVGETQYF | TGCAGTGCTAGAGTCAAGGTCGGTGAGACCCAGTACTTC
TRBJ2-7 | . | TRBD2 | TRBV28 | CASSPLSLADEQYF | TGTGCCAGCAGTCCCCTTTCGCTAGCGGACGAGCAGTACTTC
TRBJ2-3 | . | TRBD2 | TRBV29-1 | CSVGTRPDTQYF | TGCAGCGTCGGGACTAGACCCGATACGCAGTATTTT
TRBJ2-5 | . | TRBD2 | TRBV2 | CASRRSTSGGPIGKTQYF | TGTGCCAGCAGAAGGTCAACTAGCGGGGGTCCAATTGGAAAGACCCAGTACTTC
TRBJ1-6 | once | TRBD1 | TRBV3-1 | CASSRPGQGFPPLHF | TGTGCCAGCAGCCGGCCGGGACAGGGTTTTCCACCCCTCCACTTT
TRBJ2-1 | . | . | TRBV7-9 | CASSLLGDSYNEQFF | TGTGCCAGCAGCCTCCTGGGGGACTCCTACAATGAGCAGTTCTTC
TRBJ1-6 | . | TRBD1 | TRBV4-1 | CASSLIRTGLNSPLHF | TGCGCCAGCAGCCTGATACGGACAGGGCTAAATTCACCCCTCCACTTT
TRBJ1-1 | . | . | TRBV30 | CASGGAFF | TGTGCCTCGGGGGGGGCTTTCTTT
TRBJ2-3 | . | TRBD1 | TRBV30 | CACSVGGADTQYF | TGTGCCTGCTCCGTAGGGGGCGCAGATACGCAGTATTTT
TRBJ2-2 | . | . | TRBV30 | CAWSPFGTGELFF | TGTGCCTGGAGTCCCTTTGGTACCGGGGAGCTGTTTTTT
TRBJ1-5 | . | . | TRBV6-2/TRBV6-3 | CASSYRRSQPQHF | TGTGCCAGCAGTTATAGGCGGAGTCAGCCCCAGCATTTT
TRBJ1-1 | . | . | TRBV30 | CAWSVLRVIPEAFF | TGTGCCTGGAGTGTATTGAGGGTTATACCTGAAGCTTTCTTT
TRBJ2-7 | . | . | TRBV6-2/TRBV6-3 | CASSLRVSGSYEQYF | TGTGCCAGCAGTCTACGGGTTAGCGGTTCCTACGAGCAGTACTTC
TRBJ2-7 | . | . | TRBV20-1 | CSASRQVSYEQYF | TGCAGTGCTTCCAGACAGGTCTCCTACGAGCAGTACTTC
TRBJ2-1 | . | . | TRBV6-7 | CASSYSGGEGLIYNEQFF | TGTGCCAGCAGTTACTCGGGAGGCGAAGGGCTAATTTACAATGAGCAGTTCTTC
TRBJ1-5 | . | TRBD1 | TRBV6-1 | CASQGGLGLGNQPQHF | TGTGCCAGCCAGGGGGGGCTAGGGCTCGGCAATCAGCCCCAGCATTTT
TRBJ1-5 | . | TRBD1 | TRBV7-2 | CASRPGQGPHQPQHF | TGTGCCAGCAGACCGGGACAGGGGCCTCATCAGCCCCAGCATTTT